A selection of T cell receptor gamma chains follows, all from one sample in a study of γδ T cells in repeated Plasmodium falciparum infection. TCRdb called clones anew from the multiplex PCR reads with CATT. The data show some 30,000 gamma-chain clones, 1.4% seen once. Sequencing was performed on gamma-delta T cells from blood. These receptors were collected from a pool of human donors (malaria-infected and uninfected, not separated). The CDR3 runs from the conserved cysteine through the conserved F or W. The size field reads once, few, many or a size class.

abundance,v_gene,j_gene,CDR3aa,CDR3nt
medium-sized,TRGV2,TRGJ1/TRGJ2,CATWDGRYYKKLF,TGTGCCACCTGGGACGGGCGGTATTATAAGAAACTCTTT
many,TRGV9,TRGJP,CALWEGPLGKKIKVF,TGTGCCTTGTGGGAGGGACCGTTGGGCAAAAAAATCAAGGTATTT
many,TRGV8,TRGJ1/TRGJ2,CATWDRNEKLF,TGTGCCACCTGGGATAGAAACGAGAAACTCTTT
many,TRGV4,TRGJ1/TRGJ2,CATWGNYKKLF,TGTGCCACCTGGGGGAATTATAAGAAACTCTTT
many,TRGV4,TRGJP1,CATWAGWFKIF,TGTGCCACCTGGGCTGGTTGGTTCAAGATATTT
medium-sized,TRGV9,TRGJP,CALWEAQELGKKIKVF,TGTGCCTTGTGGGAAGCTCAAGAGTTGGGCAAAAAAATCAAGGTATTT
medium-sized,TRGV9,TRGJP,CALWEVHLGKKIKVF,TGTGCCTTGTGGGAGGTGCATTTGGGCAAAAAAATCAAGGTATTT
many,TRGV3,TRGJ1/TRGJ2,CATWDPNIYKKLF,TGTGCCACCTGGGACCCAAACATTTATAAGAAACTCTTT
medium-sized,TRGV4,TRGJ1/TRGJ2,CATWDGRYKKLF,TGTGCCACCTGGGATGGTAGGTATAAGAAACTCTTT
many,TRGV9,TRGJ1/TRGJ2,CSGRNYYKKLF,TGCAGTGGTAGGAATTATTATAAGAAACTCTTT
many,TRGV2,TRGJ1/TRGJ2,CATWDGQSYYKKLF,TGTGCCACCTGGGACGGGCAAAGTTATTATAAGAAACTCTTT
many,TRGV4,TRGJ1/TRGJ2,CATWNMNYYKKLF,TGTGCCACCTGGAACATGAATTATTATAAGAAACTCTTT
medium-sized,TRGV9,TRGJ1/TRGJ2,CALWEVVDYYKKLF,TGTGCCTTGTGGGAGGTGGTGGATTATTATAAGAAACTCTTT
medium-sized,TRGV2,TRGJ1/TRGJ2,CATWDDYYYKKLF,TGTGCCACCTGGGACGATTATTATTATAAGAAACTCTTT
many,TRGV2,TRGJP,CATWETELGKKIKVF,TGTGCCACCTGGGAAACCGAGTTGGGCAAAAAAATCAAGGTATTT
many,TRGV2,TRGJ1/TRGJ2,CATWDGRSEKLF,TGTGCCACCTGGGACGGGCGAAGTGAGAAACTCTTT
many,TRGV2,TRGJ1/TRGJ2,CATWDGILKKLF,TGTGCCACCTGGGACGGAATCCTGAAGAAACTCTTT
medium-sized,TRGV9,TRGJ1/TRGJ2,CALWEFNKKLF,TGTGCCTTGTGGGAGTTTAATAAGAAACTCTTT
many,TRGV4,TRGJ1/TRGJ2,CATWDGHWYKKLF,TGTGCCACCTGGGATGGGCACTGGTATAAGAAACTCTTT
large,TRGV9,TRGJP,CALWEVPQELGKKIKVF,TGTGCCTTGTGGGAGGTCCCGCAAGAGTTGGGCAAAAAAATCAAGGTATTT
many,TRGV8,TRGJ1/TRGJ2,CATWDRSLATKKLF,TGTGCCACCTGGGATAGGTCCCTAGCGACTAAGAAACTCTTT
many,TRGV9,TRGJP,CALWENTQELGKKIKVF,TGTGCCTTGTGGGAGAATACTCAAGAGTTGGGCAAAAAAATCAAGGTATTT